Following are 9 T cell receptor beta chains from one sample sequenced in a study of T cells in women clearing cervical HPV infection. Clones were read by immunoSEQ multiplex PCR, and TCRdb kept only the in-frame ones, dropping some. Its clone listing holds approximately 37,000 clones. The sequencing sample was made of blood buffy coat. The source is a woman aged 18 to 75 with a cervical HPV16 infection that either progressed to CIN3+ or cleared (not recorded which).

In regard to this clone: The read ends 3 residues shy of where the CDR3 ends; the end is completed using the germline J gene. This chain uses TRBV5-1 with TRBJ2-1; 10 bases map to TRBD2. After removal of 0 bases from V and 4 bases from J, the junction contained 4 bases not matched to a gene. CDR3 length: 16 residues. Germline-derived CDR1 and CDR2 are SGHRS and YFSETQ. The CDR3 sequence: CASSLAGLAEYNEQFF. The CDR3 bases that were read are TGCGCCAGCAGCTTGGCCGGACTAGCGGAATACAATGAG.

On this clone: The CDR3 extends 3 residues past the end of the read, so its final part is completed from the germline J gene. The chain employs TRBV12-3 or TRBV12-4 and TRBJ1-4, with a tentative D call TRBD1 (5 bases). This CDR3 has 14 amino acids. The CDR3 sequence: CASSPYSGANVLFF. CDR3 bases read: TGTGCCAGCAGCCCGTACTCTGGGGCCAACGTA.

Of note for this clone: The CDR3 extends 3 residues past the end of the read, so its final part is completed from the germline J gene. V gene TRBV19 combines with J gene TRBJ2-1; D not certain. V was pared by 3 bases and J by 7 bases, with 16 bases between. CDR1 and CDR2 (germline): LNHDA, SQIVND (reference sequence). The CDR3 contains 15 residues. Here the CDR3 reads CASSISSALGNEQFF. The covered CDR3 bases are TGTGCCAGTAGTATTAGCAGCGCGCTGGGTAATGAG.

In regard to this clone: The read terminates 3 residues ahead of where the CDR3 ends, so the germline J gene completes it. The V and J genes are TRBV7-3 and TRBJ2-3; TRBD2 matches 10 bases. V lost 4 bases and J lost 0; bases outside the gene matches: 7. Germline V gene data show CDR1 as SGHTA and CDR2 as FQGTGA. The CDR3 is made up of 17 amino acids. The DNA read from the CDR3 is TGTGCCAGCAGCTCAAGCCAACTAGCGGGAAGCACAGATACG. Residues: CASSSSQLAGSTDT. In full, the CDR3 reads CASSSSQLAGSTDTQYF.

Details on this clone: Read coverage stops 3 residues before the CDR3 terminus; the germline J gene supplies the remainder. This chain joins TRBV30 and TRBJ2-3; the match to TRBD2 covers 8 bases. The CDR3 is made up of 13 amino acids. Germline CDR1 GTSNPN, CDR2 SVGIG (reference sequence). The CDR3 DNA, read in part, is TGTGCCTGGACGACTAGCGCCAAACCGACG. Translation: CAWTTSAKPT. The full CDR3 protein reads CAWTTSAKPTQYF.

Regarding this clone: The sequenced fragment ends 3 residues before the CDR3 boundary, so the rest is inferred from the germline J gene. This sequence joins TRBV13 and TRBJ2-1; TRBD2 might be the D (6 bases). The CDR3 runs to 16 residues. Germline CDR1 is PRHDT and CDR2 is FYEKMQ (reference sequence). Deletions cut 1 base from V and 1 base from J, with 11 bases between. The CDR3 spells CASSLAGGVSYNEQFF. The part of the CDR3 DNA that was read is TGTGCCAGCAGCTTAGCTGGCGGGGTGTCCTACAATGAG.

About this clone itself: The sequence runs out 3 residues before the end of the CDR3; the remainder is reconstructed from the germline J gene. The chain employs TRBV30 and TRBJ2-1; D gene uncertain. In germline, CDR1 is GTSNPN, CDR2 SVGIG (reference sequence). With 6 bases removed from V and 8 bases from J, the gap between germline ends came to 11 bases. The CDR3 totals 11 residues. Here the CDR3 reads CACKGWHEQFF. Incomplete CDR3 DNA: TGTGCCTGTAAAGGTTGGCATGAG. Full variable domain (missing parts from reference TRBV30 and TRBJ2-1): SQTIHQWPATLVQPVGSPLSLECTVEGTSNPNLYWYRQAAGRGLQLLFYSVGIGQISSEVPQNLSASRPQDRQFILSSKKLLLSDSGFYLCACKGWHEQFFGPGTRLTVL.

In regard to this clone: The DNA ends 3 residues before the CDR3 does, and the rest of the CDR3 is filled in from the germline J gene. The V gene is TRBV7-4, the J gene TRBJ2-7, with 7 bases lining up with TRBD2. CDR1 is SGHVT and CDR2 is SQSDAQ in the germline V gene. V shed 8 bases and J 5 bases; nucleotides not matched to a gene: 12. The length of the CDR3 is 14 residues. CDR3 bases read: TGTGCCAGCGGTCTTGGGGGGAGGGCGGACGAG. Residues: CASGLGGRADE. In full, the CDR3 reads CASGLGGRADEQYF. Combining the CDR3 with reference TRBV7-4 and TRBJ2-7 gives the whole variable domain GAGVSQSPRYKVAKRGRDVALRCDSISGHVTLYWYRQTLGQGSEVLTYSQSDAQRDKSGRPSGRFSAERPERSVSTLKIQRTEQGDSAVYLCASGLGGRADEQYFGPGTRLTVT.

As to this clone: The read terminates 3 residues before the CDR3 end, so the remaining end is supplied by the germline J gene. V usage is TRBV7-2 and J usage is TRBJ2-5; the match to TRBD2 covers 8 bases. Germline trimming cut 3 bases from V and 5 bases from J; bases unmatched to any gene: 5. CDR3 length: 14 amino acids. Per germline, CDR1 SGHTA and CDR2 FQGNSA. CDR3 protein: CASSFTSGGETQYF. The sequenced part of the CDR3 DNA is TGTGCCAGCAGCTTCACGTCGGGGGGGGAGACC.